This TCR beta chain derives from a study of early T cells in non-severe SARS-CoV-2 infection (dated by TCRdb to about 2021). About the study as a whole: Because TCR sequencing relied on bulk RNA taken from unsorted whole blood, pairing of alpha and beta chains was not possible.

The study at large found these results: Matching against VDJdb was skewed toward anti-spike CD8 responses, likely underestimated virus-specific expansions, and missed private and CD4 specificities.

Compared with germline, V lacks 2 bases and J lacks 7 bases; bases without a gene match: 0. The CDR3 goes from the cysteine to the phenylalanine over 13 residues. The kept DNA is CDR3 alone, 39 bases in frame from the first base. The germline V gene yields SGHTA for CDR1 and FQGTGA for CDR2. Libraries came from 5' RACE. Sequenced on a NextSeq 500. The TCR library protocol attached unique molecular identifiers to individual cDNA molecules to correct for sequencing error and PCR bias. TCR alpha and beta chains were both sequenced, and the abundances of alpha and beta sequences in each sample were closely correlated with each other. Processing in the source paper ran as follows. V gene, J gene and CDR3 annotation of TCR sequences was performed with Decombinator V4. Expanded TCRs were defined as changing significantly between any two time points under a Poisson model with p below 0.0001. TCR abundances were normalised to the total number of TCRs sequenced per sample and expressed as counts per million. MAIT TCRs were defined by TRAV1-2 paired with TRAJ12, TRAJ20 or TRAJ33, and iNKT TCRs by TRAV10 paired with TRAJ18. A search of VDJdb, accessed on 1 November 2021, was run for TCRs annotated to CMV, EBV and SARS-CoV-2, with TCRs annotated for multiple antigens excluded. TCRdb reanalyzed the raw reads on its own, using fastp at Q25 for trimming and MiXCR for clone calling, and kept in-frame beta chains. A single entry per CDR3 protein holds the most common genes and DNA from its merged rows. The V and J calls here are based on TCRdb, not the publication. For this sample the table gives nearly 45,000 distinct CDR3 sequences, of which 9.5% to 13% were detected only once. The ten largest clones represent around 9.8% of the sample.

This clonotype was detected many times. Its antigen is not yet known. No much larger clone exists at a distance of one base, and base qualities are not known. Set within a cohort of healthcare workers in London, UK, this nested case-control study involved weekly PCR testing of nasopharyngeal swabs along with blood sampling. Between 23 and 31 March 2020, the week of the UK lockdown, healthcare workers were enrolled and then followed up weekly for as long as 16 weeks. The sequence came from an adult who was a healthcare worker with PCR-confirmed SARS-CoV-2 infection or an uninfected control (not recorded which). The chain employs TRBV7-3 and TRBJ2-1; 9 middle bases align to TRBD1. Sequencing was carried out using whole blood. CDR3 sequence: CASSLGTGNEQFF. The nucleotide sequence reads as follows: TGTGCCAGCAGCTTAGGGACAGGGAATGAGCAGTTCTTC.